This TCR beta chain was captured in a study of cytomegalovirus exposure and HLA in healthy donors (TCRdb year 2017). Regarding the study in general: In an earlier analysis of several hundred of the donors, approximately 300 Gb of sequence data and 100 million or so unique TCR beta sequences from 180 million or so T cells were reported. About 280 gigabases of sequencing data and 75 million to 85 million unique TCR sequences made up an early release that covered 500 to 700 HLA-typed donors. Among the roughly 400 genotyped donors, about 85% belonged to the genetic ancestry cluster associated with self-reported Caucasian donors. The study aimed to test whether cataloging public T cell receptors could reveal signatures of past pathogen exposure. The study profiled the T cell repertoires of more than 500 subjects by immunosequencing and related them to cytomegalovirus serostatus. Along with the approximately 700-subject first cohort, a separate validation cohort of around 120 different subjects was used. The study combined high-throughput TCR immunosequencing, statistical association of individual TCRs with disease status, and machine learning to predict cytomegalovirus infection status. In a later analysis, previously published TCR beta repertoires from 666 donors were re-analyzed and high-resolution HLA genotyping was added so that TCR occurrence patterns could be studied. Rather than drawing on any new phenotypic data, the later analysis identified candidate immune exposures from TCR beta sequences and the way those sequences occurred across donors. An earlier analysis of approximately 640 of the donors applied high-throughput TCR beta sequencing to assess whether each TCR beta V gene segment acted as functional or pseudogenic. Donor age, sex, ethnicity and CMV serostatus were compiled together with the repertoire data. Genome-wide SNP genotypes for about 65% of the roughly 670 donors were used in a later genetic analysis, which treated that subset as a discovery cohort. All discovery cohort repertoires had been generated using a single sequencing platform. Class I and class II HLA loci were covered by the typing at four-digit resolution. Typing coverage differed by locus: A, B, C, DRB1 and DQB1 were typed in roughly 620-630 donors, DQA1 in roughly 510, DPA1 in 600 to 610, and DPB1 in around 440. Because of strong linkage in the cohort, 5 or 6 DR-DQ haplotypes were treated as single units for association and clustering. On average, roughly 240,000 unique TCR beta nucleotide sequences were sequenced per donor among a few hundred genotyped donors of the cohort, with approximately 18% of those sequences being non-productive.

A note on this clone: The clone's antigen remains unknown. It has no much larger one-base neighbor in the sample; base qualities were not kept.

The library was made by the immunoSEQ multiplex PCR assay. For the multiplex PCR, a mixture combining 60 forward primers for TCR Vbeta segments and 13 reverse primers for TCR Jbeta segments was used. A multiplex PCR assay on genomic DNA amplified the CDR3 region of rearranged TCR beta genes. Amplified TCR beta libraries were sequenced as 87-base-pair reads on the Illumina HiSeq System. Per the original workflow: A later analysis counted 65 million to 90 million unique TCR beta chains across the 690 or so repertoires, and about 10 million of these chains were shared by at least two donors. A nearest-neighbor algorithm error-corrected the raw reads and collapsed the reads into unique sequences, merging closely related sequences to remove PCR and sequencing errors. CDR3 sequences were aligned to IMGT reference sequences to assign V, D and J gene segments. For a sequence to be retained, a match of at least six nucleotides was required to both a V gene segment and a J gene segment. A rearrangement counted as productive if the CDR3 had no stop codons and remained in frame with V and J, and every other rearrangement counted as non-productive. CDR3 was defined by IMGT convention, running from the second conserved V-encoded cysteine to the conserved J-encoded phenylalanine. The earlier analysis of about 640 of the donors excluded any sequence lacking an unambiguous match to a single V gene segment. In an earlier analysis of several hundred of the donors, V segments were called functional above 56.7% productive rearrangements and were called segregating when the between-donor standard deviation exceeded 5%. To diagnose cytomegalovirus status from the catalog of TCR beta chain sequences, a statistical classification framework was built. In a later analysis, TCR nucleotide sequences were compared against IMGT/GENE-DB human TR gene sequences so that V and J genes could be assigned. In a later analysis, CDR3 sequences and most-parsimonious VDJ recombination scenarios were assigned using the TCRdist pipeline. In a later analysis, every TCR beta chain was defined by the combination of its CDR3 amino acid sequence and its V-gene family, and reads without a unique V-gene family were dropped. A later analysis removed several hundred highly shared, low-generation-probability nucleotide sequences to deal with suspected cross-contamination and a sequencing artifact. In a later analysis, a clonal expansion index for each public chain was calculated from normalized within-repertoire ranks of inferred template counts. Generation probabilities in a later analysis came from a VDJ recombination model fitted to out-of-frame rearrangements, and those results were checked against IGoR. A later analysis scored TCR-TCR, TCR-HLA and TCR-CMV co-occurrence with hypergeometric tests, applying a repertoire-size bias correction to TCR pairs. To estimate false discovery rates, a later analysis permuted the HLA or CMV assignments 20 times. In a later analysis, co-occurring TCRs were grouped using DBSCAN, and TCRdist sequence similarity was added for clustering within HLA-allele-positive subsets. For co-occurrence clustering, repertoires with fewer than 30,000 or more than 120,000 public chains were excluded, along with 5 or 6 repertoires with anomalous nucleotide sharing. In its TCRdb copy, this immuneACCESS table keeps in-frame sequences only and misses some clones. Where compared with another copy, unresolved V genes explain less than half of these, and the others have no known cause. V and J calls and clone size are copied from that table; D and trimming were computed from the DNA. In all, the sample holds about 110,000 clones, and approximately 73% of those were seen once. Of the sample, about 8% falls within the top ten clones.

The cohort consisted of 650 to 850 healthy bone marrow donors. Cohort members were all nominally healthy when sampled, although unrecorded immune exposures were likely present. The donor was CMV seronegative and was included in the group of 352 seronegative cohort members. Every donor gave a peripheral blood sample, and the peripheral blood mononuclear cells from that sample were used for TCR beta sequencing. Genomic DNA was extracted from the blood cell samples with the Qiagen DNeasy Blood Extraction Kit. Findings and caveats that apply to the study as a whole: Most TCR sequences were observed very rarely across donors, whereas some public TCRs were present in many individuals. The study listed over 150 TCR beta chains as associated with cytomegalovirus. A further reported finding was that TCR beta sequences accurately predicted the HLA-A and HLA-B alleles for most subjects in the first cohort. Linkage disequilibrium might explain the correlated functional status among segregating V segments, but an unknown experimental factor could not be ruled out. In vitro tests confirmed that three of the cytomegalovirus-associated TCR beta chains recognize cytomegalovirus antigens. When HLA alleles, especially DR and DQ, strongly co-occurred, TCR associations were difficult to assign to individual alleles. In a later analysis, most CMV-associated TCR beta chains were found to appear HLA-restricted, with HLA associations seemingly driven largely by CMV exposure. In both the original and validation cohorts, the classifier was reported to diagnose cytomegalovirus status with high specificity and sensitivity. According to a later analysis, parvovirus B19, influenza, CMV and Epstein-Barr virus appeared linked to several top co-occurrence clusters. Roughly uniform sequencing depth across donors was assumed in presence/absence analyses, although this assumption may not hold. In a later analysis, 16,951 TCR beta sequences were associated with specific HLA alleles at a false discovery rate of 0.05. Because some donors lacked HLA typing at each locus, the association tests relied only on the typed subset. In a later analysis, HLA-associated TCR beta chains showed more clonal expansion and lower generation probabilities than non-associated chains that were equally common. Some IMGT-functional V segments, including TRBV6-2 and TRBV6-3, could not be told apart with the 87-base-pair reads, so those segments were excluded. The sequencing pipeline was judged likely to have produced a cluster of highly shared sequence variants as a technical artifact. An earlier analysis of 587 of the donors showed that most TCR beta V segments appeared in productive rearrangements either about 87% or about 30% of the time, which broadly matched IMGT annotations. According to a later genetic analysis, donors in an Asian-associated ancestry cluster had fewer N-insertions in productive TCRs than the roughly 700-donor mean. In a later analysis, TCR association rates were found to vary across HLA loci, with the most associated TCRs seen for DRB1 alleles and the fewest for HLA-C alleles. V-gene and J-gene trimming of TCR beta chains was associated with a missense DCLRE1C variant in a later genetic analysis, and the association was replicated in an independent cohort. Because counts were too low, about 15 rarely observed V segments, including chromosome 9 orphons, were left out of the earlier analysis of over 550 of the donors. In this cohort, only TCR beta chains were sequenced, and detectable features were limited by the absence of alpha or paired-chain data. For the cohort, immune exposure information was limited to CMV serostatus. The authors suggested that the approach could potentially be extended to other disease states and immunological phenotypes.

The V end loses 4 bases and the J end loses 4 bases, and a stretch of 10 bases separates them. Taken from the germline V gene (reference sequence), the CDR1 and CDR2 loops are SEHNR and FQNEAQ. The cysteine opens and the phenylalanine closes a CDR3 of 13 amino acids. The kept DNA is CDR3 alone, 39 bases in frame from the first base. The clonotype originates from a man in his thirties or forties in good health and CMV-seronegative. Sample: PBMCs. The receptor chain draws on TRBV7-9 and TRBJ1-1, with no confidently assigned D gene. CDR3 region: CASSYGPGTEAFF. In nucleotide form, the sequence is TGTGCCAGCAGCTACGGCCCGGGCACTGAAGCTTTCTTT.